Listed below are T cell receptor beta chains from one sample, sequenced in a study of T cell repertoires in cytomegalovirus infection. TCRdb reprocessed the reads with MiXCR, giving one entry per CDR3 protein. The table shows roughly 180,000 distinct CDR3 sequences, with less than 25% occurring only once. Antigens of these TCRs are unknown. This specimen consisted of CD8+ T cells from cultured PBMCs, obtained from culture after CMV antigen stimulation. These receptors were taken from a human donor in good health (CMV status not recorded). Some clones in this sample may be carry-over from other donors' samples. Each CDR3 is given with its conserved first and last residue. A D gene is named only where the DNA matches it firmly. Clone size, where shown, is once, few, many, or a class for clones that have expanded.

j_call v_call clone_size d_call cdr3_nt cdr3_aa
TRBJ1-2 TRBV7-2 few - TGTGCCAGCAGCCACAGCGGGGGGATTGGTGGCTACACCTTC CASSHSGGIGGYTF
TRBJ1-3 TRBV6-6 - - TGTGCCAGCAGTTATACCGTCTCTGGAAACACCATATATTTT CASSYTVSGNTIYF
TRBJ2-7 TRBV7-9 - TRBD1 TGTGCCAGCATCCTCGACAGGGGTTACGAGCAGTACTTC CASILDRGYEQYF
TRBJ1-1 TRBV6-5 - - TGTGCCAGCAGTTACCCCGTAGGCGGGAACACTGAAGCTTTCTTT CASSYPVGGNTEAFF
TRBJ1-1 TRBV4-3 few TRBD1 TGCGCCAGCAGCCAAGGGGTGGGACAGGTTCCTGAAGCTTTCTTT CASSQGVGQVPEAFF
TRBJ2-3 TRBV7-2 - - TGTGCCAGCAGCTCTCGTAGAGATACGCAGTATTTT CASSSRRDTQYF
TRBJ1-1 TRBV20-1 - - TGCAGTGCTAGAGCGATGGACTCAATGAACACTGAAGCTTTCTTT CSARAMDSMNTEAFF
TRBJ2-7 TRBV4-1 few - TGCGCCAGCAGCCATAGACAGGGAGGGTCCTACGAGCAGTACTTC CASSHRQGGSYEQYF
TRBJ1-4 TRBV18 many - TGTGCCAGCTCACCACGTTGGAGGGTTAATGAAAAACTGTTTTTT CASSPRWRVNEKLFF
TRBJ2-7 TRBV7-2 once - TGTGCCAGCAGCTACCATAGGAAACAGGACTCCTACGAGCAGTACTTC CASSYHRKQDSYEQYF
TRBJ1-1 TRBV6-6 - - TGTGCCAGCAGTGGTCTTGGGCAACAGAACACTGAAGCTTTCTTT CASSGLGQQNTEAFF
TRBJ2-7 TRBV20-1 few - TGCAGTGCTAGGGAGAAAGGGGGGAAAGGCTACGAGCAGTACTTC CSAREKGGKGYEQYF
TRBJ1-6 TRBV7-6 few - TGTGCCAGCAGCTTAAGTGCTTGGCCTCCGGCCCTCCACTTT CASSLSAWPPALHF
TRBJ2-3 TRBV12-3/TRBV12-4 - TRBD1 TGTGCCAGCAGTAGGACAGGGCGTACGGATACGCAGTATTTT CASSRTGRTDTQYF
TRBJ1-6 TRBV7-2 medium-sized - TGTGCCAGCAGCCCCTATGAGGGGAGCTCCTATAATTCACCCCTCCACTTT CASSPYEGSSYNSPLHF
TRBJ2-7 TRBV6-2/TRBV6-3 few TRBD1 TGTGCCAGCAGGGACAGGGGGCCTATCGAGCAGTACTTC CASRDRGPIEQYF
TRBJ2-7 TRBV20-1 once - TGCAGTGCTAGATTGTCGCGGAGCGAGCCCTACGAGCAGTACTTC CSARLSRSEPYEQYF
TRBJ2-6 TRBV6-5 - - TGTGCCAGCAGATACCGTGGGGGCGACTCTGGGGCCAACGTCCTGACTTTC CASRYRGGDSGANVLTF
TRBJ1-6 TRBV4-1 few - TGCGCCAGCAGCCCCCAGGGGAGTAATTCACCCCTCCACTTT CASSPQGSNSPLHF
TRBJ2-2 TRBV7-2 - - TGTGCCAGCAGCATCGACAGGTTCGCGAACACCGGGGAGCTGTTTTTT CASSIDRFANTGELFF
TRBJ1-3 TRBV7-2 few - TGTGCCAGCAGCTCACTACAGGGAGGGTCTGGAAACACCATATATTTT CASSSLQGGSGNTIYF
TRBJ2-1 TRBV12-3/TRBV12-4 - - TGTGCCAGCAGTTTACAGGGAGGTAGAAACAATGAGCAGTTCTTC CASSLQGGRNNEQFF
TRBJ1-1 TRBV10-3 - - TGTGCCACCCTTAACACTGAAGCTTTCTTT CATLNTEAFF
TRBJ1-1 TRBV7-2 - - TGTGCCAGCAGCCATTGGGGCAGCATGAACACTGAAGCTTTCTTT CASSHWGSMNTEAFF
TRBJ1-5 TRBV2 few TRBD1 TGTGCCAGCAGCAAAGACAGGGGGCGCGGTATTCAGCCCCAGCATTTT CASSKDRGRGIQPQHF
TRBJ2-5 TRBV7-2 - - TGTGCCAGCAGCTTACAGCGAGACCAGACCCAGTACTTC CASSLQRDQTQYF
TRBJ1-2 TRBV27 - - TGTGCCAGCAGTCCGAATGTTCGGTATGGCTACACCTTC CASSPNVRYGYTF
TRBJ1-1 TRBV4-1 few TRBD1 TGCGCCAGCAGTCAGGGGGTCTTCACTGAAGCTTTCTTT CASSQGVFTEAFF
TRBJ1-6 TRBV7-2 few - TGTGCCAGCAGGCCGCCGACCGGTCGGGATTCACCCCTCCACTTT CASRPPTGRDSPLHF
TRBJ1-1 TRBV7-9 - - TGTGCCAGCAGACGGGCAGACTTGAACACTGAAGCTTTCTTT CASRRADLNTEAFF
TRBJ2-2 TRBV7-9 few TRBD1 TGTGCCAGCAGCTCTACCGGGACAGGGAAAGAGGGCACCGGGGAGCTGTTTTTT CASSSTGTGKEGTGELFF
TRBJ1-2 TRBV7-8 few TRBD1 TGTGCCAGCAGCTTAGGGGGACAGGGACACTATGGCTACACCTTC CASSLGGQGHYGYTF
TRBJ2-2 TRBV7-7 - - TGTGCCAGCAGCCGGGACGAGGCCTCGAACACCGGGGAGCTGTTTTTT CASSRDEASNTGELFF
TRBJ2-7 TRBV6-1 few - TGTGCCAGCAGTACCGGCAGGGGGGATCGCGAGCAGTACTTC CASSTGRGDREQYF
TRBJ1-3 TRBV12-3/TRBV12-4 - - TGTGCCAGCAGTTTGTGGGGGGCTGGAAACACCATATATTTT CASSLWGAGNTIYF
TRBJ2-2 TRBV10-3 - - TGTGCCATCAGTGGGAGGAAAGGGTCGAACACCGGGGAGCTGTTTTTT CAISGRKGSNTGELFF
TRBJ1-5 TRBV4-3 - - TGCGCCAGCAGCCAAGATCGCCGAGAAACGGTGGGGTTATACAATCAGCCCCAGCATTTT CASSQDRRETVGLYNQPQHF
TRBJ1-5 TRBV27 few - TGTGCCAGCAGTTTAAGTTTTAATCAGCCCCAGCATTTT CASSLSFNQPQHF
TRBJ2-2 TRBV28 - - TGTGCCAGCAGTTTCGGGGGCGCGTCCACCGGGGAGCTGTTTTTT CASSFGGASTGELFF
TRBJ1-1 TRBV7-4 few TRBD1 TGTGCCAGCAGGCCTATACAGGGGTTAAACGCTGAAGCTTTCTTT CASRPIQGLNAEAFF
TRBJ1-1 TRBV4-1 few - TGCGCCAGCAGCCAAGATCTATCGGGGGTTGAAGCTTTCTTT CASSQDLSGVEAFF
TRBJ2-1 TRBV7-2 - TRBD2 TGTGCCAGCAGCTTCCGGGGGGGGAGCTTGACCTACAATGAGCAGTTCTTC CASSFRGGSLTYNEQFF
TRBJ2-7 TRBV28 - TRBD1 TGTGCCAGCACCCCTACAGGGGGCTACGAGCAGTACTTC CASTPTGGYEQYF
TRBJ1-2 TRBV6-5 - - TGTGCCAGCAGGAAGGAATTCCTTCATGGCTACACCTTC CASRKEFLHGYTF
TRBJ1-4 TRBV4-3 few - TGCGCCAGCAGCCAAGATGGGACCCGCTTCACAACTAATGAAAAACTGTTTTTT CASSQDGTRFTTNEKLFF
TRBJ1-6 TRBV6-2/TRBV6-3 - - TGTGCCAGCAGTACTGGCAGGGAGCAATCACCCCTCCACTTT CASSTGREQSPLHF
TRBJ2-7 TRBV4-1 - TRBD1 TGCGCCAGCAGCCTCTATGACAGGGCCCCGGGGGAGCAGTACTTC CASSLYDRAPGEQYF
TRBJ2-7 TRBV27 - TRBD1 TGTGCCAGCAGTTTGCCTGGACAGGGGCTTTACGAGCAGTACTTC CASSLPGQGLYEQYF
TRBJ2-7 TRBV11-2 - - TGTGCCAGCAGCTTAATAGGGATTTACGAGCAGTACTTC CASSLIGIYEQYF
TRBJ2-3 TRBV7-9 few - TGTGCCAGCAGCTCGACCGTTACAGATACGCAGTATTTT CASSSTVTDTQYF
TRBJ2-1 TRBV5-6 medium-sized - TGTGCCAGCAGCTTTTCGTCGGGCGGAGAGCAGTTCTTC CASSFSSGGEQFF
TRBJ2-1 TRBV9 many TRBD1 TGTGCCAGCAGCGCTGGACAGGGGGTTTTGAATGAGCAGTTCTTC CASSAGQGVLNEQFF
TRBJ2-7 TRBV9 few TRBD1 TGTGCCAGCAGCGTAGAAAAGGGACAGGGTTTTGTAGGGGACGAGCAGTACTTC CASSVEKGQGFVGDEQYF